This T cell receptor beta chain was captured by sequencing in a study of graft-versus-host responses after intestinal transplantation. Study findings and constraints: Some patients had graft-donor T cell macrochimerism. In their allografts, the ratios of graft-versus-host to host-versus-graft T cell clones were high. Among recipient marrow samples, GvH clones were found; some appeared first in ileum or blood.

Generated by immunoSEQ multiplex PCR, the TCRdb table keeps only in-frame clones and is missing some. Counted here are 40,000 to 55,000 clones, approximately 95% occurring once; the ten biggest clones make up under 0.25%. The CDR3 is 15 amino acids. The V gene's germline CDR1 is LGHNA and CDR2 YNFKEQ. A remark on this clone: Antigen specificity is unknown.

This receptor was identified in a human donor who was the organ donor for an intestinal transplant. The sample was unstimulated CD8+ T cells sorted from spleen or lymph node cells, taken before transplant. The chain uses TRBV4-2 and TRBJ2-5; TRBD1 aligns across 8 bases. The end of the DNA aligns better with TRBJ2-7, so the J call may be wrong. Here the CDR3 DNA reads TGTGCCAGCAGCCAGGATGGACAGGGACTGTACGAGCAGTACTTC. It is translated as CASSQDGQGLYEQYF.